This T cell receptor beta chain came from a study of cytomegalovirus exposure and HLA in healthy donors. Study-wide findings and caveats: According to an earlier analysis, most TCR beta V segments yielded productive rearrangements about 87% or about 30% of the time. Analyses of presence/absence relied on an assumption of roughly uniform sequencing depth across donors. The study listed some 160 cytomegalovirus-associated TCR beta chains.

A word on this clone: Its antigen is still unknown.

This CDR3 contains 15 residues. Trimming at V came to 4 bases and at J to 2 bases, leaving 6 bases not matched to a gene. Germline V gives CDR1 SEHNR, CDR2 FQNEAQ (reference sequence). The PCR employed 60 Vbeta primers together with 13 Jbeta primers. Original processing methods: A follow-up analysis tallied 86 million or so unique TCR beta chains, roughly 11 million shared. Generated by immunoSEQ multiplex PCR, the TCRdb table keeps only in-frame clones and is missing some. V and J calls and clone size come straight from that table; D and trimming were deduced from the DNA. The sample table includes 200,000 or so clones.

The TCR comes from a boy aged 10-17 years in good health and CMV-seronegative. The rearrangement links TRBV7-9 to TRBJ2-7; 9 nucleotides match TRBD1. The sequenced material came from PBMCs. The DNA of the CDR3 is TGTGCCAGCAGCTCGGACAGGGGTTACCCCTACGAGCAGTACTTC. Residues: CASSSDRGYPYEQYF.